A single sample is the source of the 23 T cell receptor beta chains below, sequenced in a study of T cell repertoires in cytomegalovirus infection. Their cognate antigens are unknown. TCRdb reprocessed the reads with MiXCR, giving one entry per CDR3 protein. The sample yields about 700,000 distinct CDR3 sequences, approximately 33% seen once. Sequencing was performed on cultured PBMCs, taken from culture after CMV antigen stimulation. The receptors come from a human donor in good health (CMV status not recorded). Some clones in this sample may be carry-over from other donors' samples.

This clonotype has more than one count but fewer than ten. The rearrangement joins TRBV20-1 to TRBJ2-3; maybe TRBD2 (5 bases). Germline V gives CDR1 DFQATT, CDR2 SNEGSKA (reference sequence). This CDR3 is built from 15 residues. V gave up 0 bases and J gave up 2 bases, with 12 bases separating them. CDR3 in amino acids: CSARDRRLPTDTQYF. Here the CDR3 DNA reads TGCAGTGCTAGAGATAGGAGACTACCCACAGATACGCAGTATTTT.

A few counts support this clonotype. V gene TRBV5-4 combines with J gene TRBJ2-1; the match to TRBD2 covers 14 bases. V lost 3 bases, J lost 3 bases, and 8 bases stayed unmatched. CDR1 is SGHNT, CDR2 YYREEE, per germline (reference sequence). This CDR3 is 18 amino acids long. CDR3 in amino acids: CASSWVTSGGADYNEQFF. The DNA for the CDR3 is TGTGCCAGCAGCTGGGTGACTAGCGGGGGGGCTGACTACAATGAGCAGTTCTTC.

The rearrangement joins TRBV12-5 to TRBJ1-4, with D maybe TRBD1 (5 bases). This CDR3 has 16 amino acids. The germline V and J ends were trimmed by 0 bases and 8 bases, with 16 bases remaining between them. CDR1 is LGHNT, CDR2 FRNRAP, per germline. The CDR3 coding sequence is TGTGCTAGTGGTTTGGTTAAGAGGACGCAGGGAGAAAAACTGTTTTTT. Encoded protein: CASGLVKRTQGEKLFF.

This clonotype was recorded a few times. The chain uses TRBV11-2 and TRBJ1-1; 7 bases fit TRBD1. CDR3 length: 13 residues. Germline-derived CDR1 and CDR2 are SGHAT and FQNNGV. With 0 bases clipped from V and 9 bases from J, the junction kept 4 bases outside the gene matches. The CDR3 nucleotides read TGTGCCAGCAGCTTAGAAAAGGGACAGAAAGCTTTCTTT. Amino acid sequence: CASSLEKGQKAFF.

The V call is TRBV10-3, the J call TRBJ2-7; tentatively, D is TRBD1 (6 bases). Trimming cost V 0 bases and J 0 bases, with 12 bases left between them. Germline assignment: CDR1 ENHRY and CDR2 SYGVKD. The CDR3 is made up of 16 amino acids. CDR3 DNA sequence: TGTGCCATCAGTGAGTCAGGGGGACCAAGCTCCTACGAGCAGTACTTC. This translates into CAISESGGPSSYEQYF.

This clonotype turned up a few times. The V call is TRBV7-9, the J call TRBJ2-3, with D perhaps TRBD1 or TRBD2 (5 bases each). Trimming shortened V by 5 bases and J by 2 bases, and 14 bases separated the two germline ends. Germline V gene lookup returns CDR1 SEHNR and CDR2 FQNEAQ (reference sequence). This CDR3 is built from 15 residues. The CDR3 is CASSPRWDLTDTQYF. In DNA form, the CDR3 reads TGTGCCAGCAGCCCGCGGTGGGACCTCACAGATACGCAGTATTTT.

The rearrangement uses TRBV5-8 and TRBJ1-1; maybe TRBD1 (5 bases). CDR3 length: 15 amino acids. Germline lookup yields CDR1 SGHTS and CDR2 YDEGEE. The V gene lost 10 bases and the J gene lost 0 bases, with 19 bases spanning the gap. CDR3 amino acids: CAFRRGLLMNTEAFF. CDR3 bases: TGTGCCTTTCGTCGGGGGTTGCTAATGAACACTGAAGCTTTCTTT.

J is TRBJ2-5 and V is TRBV12-3 or TRBV12-4, with a possible D match to TRBD2 (6 bases). The V gene lost 5 bases and the J gene lost 1 base, with 14 bases spanning the gap. This CDR3 contains 15 residues. CDR3 residues: CASSRTGLGQETQYF. The CDR3 DNA sequence: TGTGCCAGCAGTCGAACGGGACTGGGCCAAGAGACCCAGTACTTC.

V gene TRBV7-2 combines with J gene TRBJ1-1; the D gene is possibly TRBD1 (6 bases). The CDR3 sequence is 13 residues long. Trimming cost V 1 base and J 10 bases, with 13 bases left between them. CDR1 is SGHTA and CDR2 is FQGNSA in the germline V gene. CDR3 sequence: CASSLDRGLGAFF. CDR3 in DNA: TGTGCCAGCAGCTTAGATCGGGGGCTGGGAGCTTTCTTT.

This clonotype was found many times. The chain employs TRBV7-2 and TRBJ1-6; possibly TRBD1 for D (5 bases). Trimming pared 8 bases from V and 7 bases from J, leaving 15 bases between. The germline CDR1 and CDR2 sequences are SGHTA and FQGNSA. CDR3 length equals 14 residues. CDR3 sequence: CASQGRGVNSPLHF. CDR3 bases: TGTGCCAGCCAAGGTAGAGGGGTAAATTCACCCCTCCACTTT.

The chain uses TRBV28 and TRBJ1-1, with 8 bases fitting TRBD1. The CDR3 is 13 amino acids. J gave up 6 bases and V 5 bases, and 5 bases lay outside the gene matches. Looked up from germline, CDR1 is MDHEN and CDR2 is SYDVKM. In nucleotides, the CDR3 is TGTGCCAGCAGTCTACGACAGGGGCCTGAAGCTTTCTTT. Its protein product is CASSLRQGPEAFF.

The genes are TRBV20-1 and TRBJ1-5; D is possibly TRBD1 (5 bases). The CDR3 consists of 14 residues. Germline assignment: CDR1 DFQATT and CDR2 SNEGSKA (reference sequence). Trimming stripped 1 base from V and 6 bases from J, with 13 bases between. In DNA, the CDR3 is TGCAGTGCTAGAGGAGGGGAAGGGTCTCAGCCCCAGCATTTT. Amino acids: CSARGGEGSQPQHF.

V is TRBV18 and J is TRBJ1-1, with D possibly matching TRBD1 (6 bases). Per the germline V gene, CDR1 is KGHSH and CDR2 is LQKENI. The germline V and J ends were trimmed by 3 bases and 0 bases, with 20 bases remaining between them. The CDR3 spans 18 residues. This CDR3 reads CASSPSRVRGEVNTEAFF. For the CDR3, the DNA is TGTGCCAGCTCACCTAGCAGGGTCAGGGGCGAGGTGAACACTGAAGCTTTCTTT. Supplemented by reference TRBV18 and TRBJ1-1, the full variable domain reads NAGVMQNPRHLVRRRGQEARLRCSPMKGHSHVYWYRQLPEEGLKFMVYLQKENIIDESGMPKERFSAEFPKEGPSILRIQQVVRGDSAAYFCASSPSRVRGEVNTEAFFGQGTRLTVV.

Worth noting for this clonotype: At one end the junction does not follow the germline gene, possibly because of a read error. This chain links TRBV10-3 with TRBJ1-1; D perhaps matches TRBD1 (5 bases). The CDR3 contains 14 residues. Germline CDR1 and CDR2: ENHRY and SYGVKD. CDR3 sequence reads: CAISEPDQRGEVFF. CDR3 sequence (DNA): TGTGCCATCAGTGAGCCCGATCAGAGGGGTGAAGTTTTCTTT.

To note about this clonotype: It may be a read error: a sequence one base away is much more abundant. The chain joins TRBV6-2 or TRBV6-3 to TRBJ1-1; unclear D gene. The CDR3 sequence is 13 residues long. The germline V gene has CDR1 MNHEY and CDR2 SVGEGT. V gave up 7 bases and J gave up 1 base, with 10 bases separating them. The CDR3: CASTPGENTEAFF. The CDR3 DNA sequence: TGTGCCAGCACCCCGGGAGAGAACACTGAAGCTTTCTTT.

This clonotype was found many times. This chain links TRBV6-2 or TRBV6-3 with TRBJ1-1; unclear D gene. V dropped 2 bases and J dropped 5 bases, with 9 bases sitting between them. CDR1 and CDR2 (germline): MNHEY, SVGEGT. The CDR3 is 13 residues long. The CDR3 region is CASSYEVGTEAFF. CDR3 sequence (DNA): TGTGCCAGCAGTTACGAGGTGGGGACTGAAGCTTTCTTT.

This clonotype came up many times. V and J are TRBV27 and TRBJ1-5; a possible D gene is TRBD1 (5 bases). Germline CDR1 is MNHEY and CDR2 is SMNVEV (reference sequence). CDR3 length: 17 residues. V was trimmed by 5 bases and J by 5 bases, leaving 22 bases between them. The CDR3 DNA follows: TGTGCCAGCAGTCCCCACTCGCTGGGGGATGACGATCAGCCCCAGCATTTT. Its translation: CASSPHSLGDDDQPQHF.

The chain combines TRBV7-2 with TRBJ2-1, with TRBD2 identical over 11 bases. Germline V gives CDR1 SGHTA, CDR2 FQGNSA. V trimming: 5 bases; J trimming: 8 bases; junction bases outside the gene matches: 14. The length of the CDR3 is 17 residues. DNA for the CDR3: TGTGCCAGCAGCCGGCCTGTTACTAGCGGGGGCAGGGATGAGCAGTTCTTC. This translates into CASSRPVTSGGRDEQFF.

V and J are TRBV6-1 and TRBJ1-1, with D maybe TRBD1 (6 bases). Germline-derived CDR1 and CDR2 are MNHNS and SASEGT. This CDR3 has 16 amino acids. Trimming shortened V by 5 bases and J by 5 bases, and 21 bases separated the two germline ends. CDR3 loop: CASSSIGGGRGTEAFF. The CDR3 DNA is TGTGCCAGCAGTTCTATTGGGGGGGGGCGAGGGACTGAAGCTTTCTTT.

CDR3 sequence: CSGTGTRETQYF. The CDR3 nucleotides are TGCAGTGGGACAGGGACACGAGAGACCCAGTACTTC. The chain joins TRBV20-1 to TRBJ2-5; 8 positions match TRBD1. Germline CDR1 and CDR2: DFQATT and SNEGSKA (reference sequence). J gave up 4 bases and V 7 bases, and 5 bases lay outside the gene matches. The CDR3 spans 12 residues.

This chain uses TRBV12-3 or TRBV12-4 with TRBJ2-3; D is undetermined. The CDR3 is 14 amino acids. Between the trimmed V and J ends, which lost 4 bases and 2 bases, there was a span of 10 bases. The CDR3 DNA reads as TGTGCCAGCAGTTACACAGCATTCACAGATACGCAGTATTTT. It is translated as CASSYTAFTDTQYF.

V usage is TRBV20-1 and J usage is TRBJ2-1; D unresolved. Trimming pared 3 bases from V and 4 bases from J, leaving 7 bases between. CDR1 and CDR2 from the germline V gene are DFQATT and SNEGSKA (reference sequence). This CDR3 region has 12 residues. The CDR3 DNA follows: TGCAGTGCTAGGTCTGGTTACAATGAGCAGTTCTTC. It encodes CSARSGYNEQFF.

A few counts support this clonotype. CDR3 nucleotides: TGTGCCAGCAGCTTAGACGGGGGCCCAGGGCAGCCCCAGCATTTT. Its translation: CASSLDGGPGQPQHF. V and J are TRBV7-9 and TRBJ1-5; D perhaps matches TRBD1 (6 bases). V lost 1 base and J 7 bases, leaving 14 bases between the germline ends. CDR3 length: 15 residues. Germline values: CDR1 SEHNR, CDR2 FQNEAQ (reference sequence).